One sample yielded the 32 T cell receptor beta chains listed below, sequenced in a study of regulatory T cells in long-lasting Graves disease. Time point noted: persistent/refractory GD, antithyroid drugs over 5 years with positive TRAb. The TCR library was made from RNA extracted from PBMCs. Arm-PCR of CDR3 regions and iRepertoire HTBI primers were the basis on which TCR beta libraries were built. TCRdb recomputed calls from the multiplex PCR reads with MiXCR, one row per CDR3 protein. The sample includes 400,000 to 450,000 distinct CDR3 sequences, around 20% seen only once; the top ten take 26%. The source was peripheral blood mononuclear cells (PBMCs), collected when the disease was refractory, from a patient treated with antithyroid drugs. The receptor set was obtained from a female donor with Graves disease.

This sequence joins TRBV20-1 and TRBJ1-3, with D tentatively TRBD1 (5 bases). Trimming took 1 base from V and 2 from J, leaving 6 bases between them. The CDR3 extends over 13 amino acids. CDR1 and CDR2 from the germline V gene are DFQATT and SNEGSKA (reference sequence). The CDR3 bases are TGCAGTGCTAGAGGCAGGGCTGGAAACACCATATATTTT. As protein: CSARGRAGNTIYF.

This clonotype was observed a few times. The chain has TRBV27 and TRBJ2-7, with 7 bases fitting TRBD1. With V trimmed by 7 bases and J by 2 bases, 11 bases remained unmatched. Germline V lookup: CDR1 MNHEY, CDR2 SMNVEV (reference sequence). The CDR3 sequence is 15 residues long. This CDR3 reads CASTTKGAPTYEQYF. The CDR3 nucleotides are TGTGCCAGCACCACTAAGGGGGCTCCCACCTACGAGCAGTACTTC.

This clonotype was seen only a few times. Here the CDR3 reads CAISARGNTIYF. The DNA for the CDR3 is TGTGCCATCAGTGCCCGGGGAAACACCATATATTTT. The chain has TRBV10-3 and TRBJ1-3; unclear D gene. The germline V gene has CDR1 ENHRY and CDR2 SYGVKD. Trimming cost V 4 bases and J 4 bases, with 5 bases left between them. CDR3 size: 12 residues.

This clonotype was counted at least ten times. V gene TRBV2 combines with J gene TRBJ2-7, with D hard to call. Looked up from germline, CDR1 is SNHLY and CDR2 is FYNNEI. V was shortened by 7 bases and J by 3 bases, with 10 bases between the two germline ends. This CDR3 has 12 amino acids. CDR3 amino acids: CASIQDSYEQYF. CDR3 sequence (DNA): TGTGCCAGCATCCAGGATAGCTACGAGCAGTACTTC. Combining the CDR3 with reference TRBV2 and TRBJ2-7 gives the whole variable domain EPEVTQTPSHQVTQMGQEVILRCVPISNHLYFYWYRQILGQKVEFLVSFYNNEISEKSEIFDDQFSVERPDGSNFTLKIRSTKLEDSAMYFCASIQDSYEQYFGPGTRLTVT.

There are many counts of this clonotype. The rearrangement uses TRBV12-3 or TRBV12-4 and TRBJ1-5, with D possibly matching TRBD1 (6 bases). Trimming pared 8 bases from V and 4 bases from J, leaving 15 bases between. The length of the CDR3 is 14 residues. The DNA for the CDR3 is TGTGCCAGCCTATCTGGGGGCGTGAATCAGCCCCAGCATTTT. Protein product: CASLSGGVNQPQHF.

This clonotype occurred many times. V usage is TRBV9 and J usage is TRBJ2-7; TRBD2 aligns across 7 bases. CDR1 and CDR2 from the germline V gene are SGDLS and YYNGEE. V dropped 2 bases and J dropped 3; count of bases not matched to a gene: 8. The CDR3 spans 15 residues. This chain's CDR3 is CASSVSGVSGYEQYF. DNA of the CDR3: TGTGCCAGCAGCGTGAGCGGGGTCTCCGGCTACGAGCAGTACTTC.

The V call is TRBV28, the J call TRBJ1-2, with 11 bases that match TRBD1. V lost 5 bases to trimming and J lost 6 bases; unmatched junction nucleotides: 8. The CDR3 is 15 residues long. Germline assignment: CDR1 MDHEN and CDR2 SYDVKM. The CDR3 DNA follows: TGTGCCAGCAGTGCGACGGACAGGGGGCGAAATGGCTACACCTTC. Residues: CASSATDRGRNGYTF.

Of note for this clonotype: The conserved final phenylalanine or tryptophan is absent from the CDR3, which likely points to a read error. This chain connects TRBV5-1 to TRBJ2-7, with TRBD2 matching over 7 bases. Germline V lookup: CDR1 SGHRS, CDR2 YFSETQ. This CDR3 has 14 residues. The CDR3 loop reads CASGLGSGNYEQYL. Here the CDR3 DNA reads TGCGCCAGCGGCTTGGGAAGCGGGAACTACGAGCAGTACCTC.

This clonotype was detected a few times. The chain combines TRBV29-1 with TRBJ1-1, with D unresolved. Germline-derived CDR1 and CDR2 are SQVTM and ANQGSEA. V lost 1 base and J lost 5, with 11 bases in between. This CDR3 is built from 13 residues. The CDR3 sequence is CSVEGQAGTEAFF. DNA for the CDR3: TGCAGCGTTGAAGGTCAGGCGGGAACTGAAGCTTTCTTT.

The chain combines TRBV20-1 with TRBJ1-1; TRBD1 might be the D (6 bases). CDR1 DFQATT and CDR2 SNEGSKA come from the germline V gene (reference sequence). The CDR3 totals 16 residues. The V end lost 6 bases, the J end lost 0 bases, and 20 bases lay between the germline ends. CDR3 bases: TGCAGTGCGGGACAAGAGGTCGCCAGGCTGAACACTGAAGCTTTCTTT. Protein product: CSAGQEVARLNTEAFF.

This chain's CDR3 is CACPGQEPYSNQPQHF. Here the CDR3 DNA reads TGTGCCTGTCCGGGACAGGAACCTTATAGCAATCAGCCCCAGCATTTT. The chain links TRBV30 to TRBJ1-5; 8 bases are shared with TRBD1. Germline assignment: CDR1 GTSNPN and CDR2 SVGIG (reference sequence). J gave up 0 bases and V 6 bases, and 10 bases lay outside the gene matches. CDR3 length: 16 residues.

This clonotype was counted a few times. The chain recombines TRBV2 with TRBJ1-2, with 8 bases identical to TRBD1. The germline CDR1 and CDR2 sequences are SNHLY and FYNNEI. The CDR3 has 13 residues. Trimming cost V 2 bases and J 6 bases; bases outside gene matches: 2. The CDR3 DNA sequence: TGTGCCAGCAGTGAACAGGGGGCCAATGGCTACACCTTC. It is translated as CASSEQGANGYTF.

A few counts support this clonotype. V gene TRBV29-1 combines with J gene TRBJ2-7, with 10 positions matching TRBD1. The CDR3 has 13 amino acids. The junction had 7 bases not matched to a gene; V was cut back by 6 bases and J by 5 bases. CDR1 is SQVTM, CDR2 ANQGSEA, per germline. Written as DNA, the CDR3 is TGCAGCGTCAGGACAGGGGGTAACAACGAGCAGTACTTC. It specifies CSVRTGGNNEQYF.

This clonotype was counted ten times or more. The rearrangement uses TRBV11-2 and TRBJ1-6; D is unresolved. Deletions cut 0 bases from V and 8 bases from J, with 14 bases between. Germline assignment: CDR1 SGHAT and CDR2 FQNNGV. The CDR3 spans 16 residues. The CDR3 nucleotides are TGTGCCAGCAGCTTAGACCGGATGAGGATGTATTCACCCCTCCACTTT. It specifies CASSLDRMRMYSPLHF.

This sequence joins TRBV7-3 and TRBJ2-6; D ambiguous. The V and J ends lost 5 bases and 0 bases respectively, with 11 bases between them. Germline CDR1 SGHTA, CDR2 FQGTGA. The CDR3 has 16 residues. In nucleotides, the CDR3 is TGTGCCAGCAGCCACTCTAAGAGCTCTGGGGCCAACGTCCTGACTTTC. Residues: CASSHSKSSGANVLTF.

The CDR3 nucleotides read TGTGCCAGCAGTGACCGGCCCGTCGGGAGCACTGAAGCTTTCTTT. It yields the protein CASSDRPVGSTEAFF. The chain combines TRBV2 with TRBJ1-1; no definite D call. Germline V gene data show CDR1 as SNHLY and CDR2 as FYNNEI. The CDR3 length is 15 residues. The V and J ends lost 3 bases and 4 bases respectively, with 15 bases between them.

There are a few counts of this clonotype. The genes are TRBV7-2 and TRBJ2-6; D ambiguous. Trimming stripped 5 bases from V and 0 bases from J, with 8 bases between. Germline CDR1 and CDR2: SGHTA and FQGNSA. CDR3 length equals 15 residues. CDR3 region: CASSPHPSGANVLTF. The CDR3 nucleotides are TGTGCCAGCAGCCCGCACCCCTCTGGGGCCAACGTCCTGACTTTC. Complete variable domain (other parts from reference TRBV7-2 and TRBJ2-6): GAGVSQSPSNKVTEKGKDVELRCDPISGHTALYWYRQSLGQGLEFLIYFQGNSAPDKSGLPSDRFSAERTGGSVSTLTIQRTQQEDSAVYLCASSPHPSGANVLTFGAGSRLTVL.

The sample holds many counts of this clonotype. This chain links TRBV24-1 with TRBJ1-2; D not certain. Germline lookup yields CDR1 KGHDR and CDR2 SFDVKD. Trimming removed 3 bases at V and 8 bases at J, with 9 bases between. The CDR3 is 12 residues long. The DNA for the CDR3 is TGTGCCACCAGTGATACTCTACAGGGCTACACCTTC. This encodes CATSDTLQGYTF.

A few counts support this clonotype. This chain uses TRBV7-9 with TRBJ2-7, with a tentative D call TRBD2 (6 bases). The CDR3 has 15 residues. CDR1 is SEHNR and CDR2 is FQNEAQ in the germline V gene (reference sequence). Trimming removed 3 bases from V and 2 bases from J, with 14 bases in between. The DNA for the CDR3 is TGTGCCAGCAGCTTGACCAGCGGGCCTACCTACGAGCAGTACTTC. Protein: CASSLTSGPTYEQYF.

The chain carries TRBV7-9 and TRBJ2-4; TRBD2 agrees at 11 bases. Per the germline V gene, CDR1 is SEHNR and CDR2 is FQNEAQ (reference sequence). The CDR3 loop spans 15 amino acids. Trimming cost V 0 bases and J 7 bases; bases outside gene matches: 2. The CDR3 DNA reads TGTGCCAGCAGCTTAGCGACTAGCGGGGTTAACATTCAGTACTTC. Translated, it gives CASSLATSGVNIQYF.

This clonotype came up many times. The chain carries TRBV6-1 and TRBJ2-4; the D gene could be TRBD1 or TRBD2 (5 bases each). The length of the CDR3 is 17 residues. Trimming removed 6 bases from V and 0 bases from J, with 18 bases in between. Looked up from germline, CDR1 is MNHNS and CDR2 is SASEGT. The CDR3 DNA follows: TGTGCCAGCAGACCCTTGGGACCCGGAGGAGCCAAAAACATTCAGTACTTC. Its translation is CASRPLGPGGAKNIQYF.

For this clonotype: A much larger clone differs by one base, so this may be a read error. The chain recombines TRBV2 with TRBJ2-5, with TRBD1 as a possible D gene (6 bases). The CDR3 is made up of 13 amino acids. Germline-derived CDR1 and CDR2 are SNHLY and FYNNEI. The CDR3 bases are TGTGCCAGCAGGGACAGCGGACAAGGGACCCAGTACTTC. The encoded protein is CASRDSGQGTQYF.

This clonotype came up many times. The chain is built from TRBV28 and TRBJ2-2; no clear D gene. This CDR3 has 15 amino acids. The germline V gene has CDR1 MDHEN and CDR2 SYDVKM. Trimming left V 1 base short and J 1 base short, with 7 bases between. As DNA, the CDR3 is TGTGCCAGCAGTTTATCCAGCAGGAACACCGGGGAGCTGTTTTTT. This encodes CASSLSSRNTGELFF.

Ten or more counts support this clonotype. The chain combines TRBV12-3 or TRBV12-4 with TRBJ2-7; D gene uncertain. This CDR3 has 15 residues. V gave up 6 bases and J gave up 4 bases, with 19 bases separating them. The chain's CDR3 is CASRPRGGLGYEQYF. CDR3 DNA: TGTGCCAGCAGGCCCCGCGGTGGTTTAGGGTACGAGCAGTACTTC.

The table lists this clonotype with a few counts. The rearrangement links TRBV20-1 to TRBJ1-1; the D gene is possibly TRBD1 (6 bases). Germline CDR1 DFQATT, CDR2 SNEGSKA (reference sequence). The CDR3 is 14 residues long. Deletions cut 2 bases from V and 2 bases from J, with 12 bases between. This chain's CDR3 is CSARTLTGNTEAFF. The CDR3 region has the DNA TGCAGTGCTAGAACCTTGACAGGAAACACTGAAGCTTTCTTT.

The chain combines TRBV7-2 with TRBJ2-4; D unclear. V lost 5 bases to trimming and J lost 1 base, with 6 bases between them. The CDR3 loop spans 13 amino acids. Germline CDR1 and CDR2: SGHTA and FQGNSA. The CDR3 reads CASSPVAKNIQYF. The CDR3 bases are TGTGCCAGCAGCCCTGTTGCCAAAAACATTCAGTACTTC.

This clonotype was seen more than once but under ten times. This chain uses TRBV2 with TRBJ1-1; D remains ambiguous. Trimming took off 11 bases at V and 2 bases at J, with 21 bases between the two ends. Germline V gene sequence: CDR1 SNHLY, CDR2 FYNNEI. This CDR3 is built from 15 residues. The CDR3 is CAGSEDRAPNTEAFF. CDR3 sequence (DNA): TGTGCCGGATCCGAGGACCGAGCACCTAACACTGAAGCTTTCTTT.

This clonotype was found many times. The chain employs TRBV5-1 and TRBJ1-1; 7 bases are a match to TRBD1. CDR3 length equals 13 residues. With V trimmed by 5 bases and J by 3 bases, 4 bases remained unmatched. Germline CDR1 reads SGHRS; CDR2 reads YFSETQ. CDR3 coding DNA: TGCGCCAGCAGAGACAGGGTCGACACTGAAGCTTTCTTT. Protein product: CASRDRVDTEAFF. Combining the CDR3 with reference TRBV5-1 and TRBJ1-1 gives the whole variable domain KAGVTQTPRYLIKTRGQQVTLSCSPISGHRSVSWYQQTPGQGLQFLFEYFSETQRNKGNFPGRFSGRQFSNSRSEMNVSTLELGDSALYLCASRDRVDTEAFFGQGTRLTVV.

This clonotype came up a few times. This sequence joins TRBV6-1 and TRBJ2-5, with a possible D match to TRBD2 (6 bases). Germline CDR1 is MNHNS and CDR2 is SASEGT. This CDR3 contains 14 residues. With 6 bases removed from V and 2 bases from J, the gap between germline ends came to 13 bases. The CDR3 loop reads CASSPLALQETQYF. The CDR3 nucleotides are TGTGCCAGCAGCCCTCTAGCGCTTCAAGAGACCCAGTACTTC.

This clonotype appeared a few times. The junction differs from germline at one of its ends, possibly a read error. The V call is TRBV6-1, the J call TRBJ1-2; tentative D call: TRBD1 (6 bases). Germline V gene lookup returns CDR1 MNHNS and CDR2 SASEGT. This CDR3 region has 12 residues. In DNA form, the CDR3 reads TGTGCCAGCCACCAGGACAGCCTTCGTTTGTCCTTC. Translated, it gives CASHQDSLRLSF.

The chain carries TRBV5-1 and TRBJ2-3; D not resolved. The CDR3 contains 12 residues. Trimming took 1 base from V and 4 from J, leaving 4 bases between them. From germline, CDR1 is SGHRS and CDR2 YFSETQ. The DNA of the CDR3 is TGCGCCAGCAGCTTGTACGCAGATACGCAGTATTTT. As protein: CASSLYADTQYF.

The sample holds a few counts of this clonotype. The CDR3 region is CASLAGRTYEQYF. The CDR3 DNA sequence: TGTGCATCCCTAGCGGGAAGGACCTACGAGCAGTACTTC. The rearrangement uses TRBV10-3 and TRBJ2-7; 9 bases are shared with TRBD2. CDR1 and CDR2 from the germline V gene are ENHRY and SYGVKD. This CDR3 is 13 amino acids long.